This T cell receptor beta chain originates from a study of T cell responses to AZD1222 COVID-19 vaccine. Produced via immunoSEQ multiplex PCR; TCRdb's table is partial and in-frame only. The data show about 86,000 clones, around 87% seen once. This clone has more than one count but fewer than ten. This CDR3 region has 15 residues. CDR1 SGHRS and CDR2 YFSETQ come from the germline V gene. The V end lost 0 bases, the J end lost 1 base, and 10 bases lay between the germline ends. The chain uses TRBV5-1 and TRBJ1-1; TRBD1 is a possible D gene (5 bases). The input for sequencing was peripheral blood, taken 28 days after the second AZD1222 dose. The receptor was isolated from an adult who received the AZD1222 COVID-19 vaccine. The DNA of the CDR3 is TGCGCCAGCAGCTTGGCAGGGATGGGGAACACTGAAGCTTTCTTT. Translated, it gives CASSLAGMGNTEAFF.